This T cell receptor beta chain was recorded in a study of blood T cell repertoires in COVID-19. The overall study: Samples representing acute and convalescent COVID-19 were sourced from the United States, Italy and Spain. T cells, B-cell-depleted T cells, or PBMCs provided the cDNA or gDNA that served as material.

Notes on this clone: This sample includes further DNA sequences coding for the same CDR3.

Source study methods: Amplification with reference gene primers provided the estimates of nucleated cell counts. The data were produced by immunoSEQ multiplex PCR, yet TCRdb's version contains in-frame clones alone and is incomplete. From that table come the V and J calls and clone size; the DNA was used to work out D and trimming. Of 250,000 or so clones in the sample, about 82% were seen once. This TCR came from a man of 80 years or more with acute or convalescent COVID-19. Sequenced material: peripheral blood.

CDR3 loop: CASSYSRNTEAFF. The CDR3 nucleotides are TGTGCCAGCAGTTACAGCCGGAACACTGAAGCTTTCTTT. The chain employs TRBV6-5 and TRBJ1-1, with D unclear. The CDR3 loop spans 13 amino acids. Trimming removed 2 bases from V and 1 base from J, with 5 bases in between. CDR1 is MNHEY, CDR2 SVGAGI, per germline.